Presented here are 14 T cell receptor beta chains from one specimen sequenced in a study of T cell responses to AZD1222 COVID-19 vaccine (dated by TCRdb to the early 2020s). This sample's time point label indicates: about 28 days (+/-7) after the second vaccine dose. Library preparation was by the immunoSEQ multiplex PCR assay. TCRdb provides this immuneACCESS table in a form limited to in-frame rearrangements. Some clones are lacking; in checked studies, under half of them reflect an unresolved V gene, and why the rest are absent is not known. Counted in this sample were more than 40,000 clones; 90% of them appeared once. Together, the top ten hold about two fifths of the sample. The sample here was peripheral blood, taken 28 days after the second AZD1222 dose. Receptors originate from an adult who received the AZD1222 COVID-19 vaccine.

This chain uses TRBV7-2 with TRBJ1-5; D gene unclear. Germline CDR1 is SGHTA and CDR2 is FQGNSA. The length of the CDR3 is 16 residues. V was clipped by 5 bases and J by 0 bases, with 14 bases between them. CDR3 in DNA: TGTGCCAGCAGCCCCACGGCGGAGTATAGCAATCAGCCCCAGCATTTT. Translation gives CASSPTAEYSNQPQHF.

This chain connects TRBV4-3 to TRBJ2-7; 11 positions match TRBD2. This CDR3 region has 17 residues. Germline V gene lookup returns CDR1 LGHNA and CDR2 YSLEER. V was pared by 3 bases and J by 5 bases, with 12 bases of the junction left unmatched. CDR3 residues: CASSQTILAGDLHEQYF. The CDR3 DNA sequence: TGCGCCAGCAGCCAGACAATACTAGCGGGGGATCTCCACGAGCAGTACTTC.

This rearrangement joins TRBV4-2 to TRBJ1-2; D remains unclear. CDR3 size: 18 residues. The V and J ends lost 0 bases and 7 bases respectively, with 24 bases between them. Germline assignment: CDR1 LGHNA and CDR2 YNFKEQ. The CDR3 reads CASSQDLAGVRATAGYTF. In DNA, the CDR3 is TGTGCCAGCAGCCAAGATCTGGCGGGAGTCCGCGCAACCGCTGGCTACACCTTC.

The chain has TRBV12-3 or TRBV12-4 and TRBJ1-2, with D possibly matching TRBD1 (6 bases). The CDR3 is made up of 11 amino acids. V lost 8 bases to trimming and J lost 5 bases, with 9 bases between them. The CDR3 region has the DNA TGTGCCAGCCAGGGGTTTTATGGCTACACCTTC. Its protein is CASQGFYGYTF.

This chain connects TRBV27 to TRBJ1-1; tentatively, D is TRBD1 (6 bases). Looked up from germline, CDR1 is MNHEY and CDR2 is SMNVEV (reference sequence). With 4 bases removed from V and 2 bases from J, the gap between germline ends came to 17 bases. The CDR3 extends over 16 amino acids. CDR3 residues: CASSSYYRDGNTEAFF. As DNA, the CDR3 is TGTGCCAGCAGTTCCTATTACAGGGACGGTAACACTGAAGCTTTCTTT.

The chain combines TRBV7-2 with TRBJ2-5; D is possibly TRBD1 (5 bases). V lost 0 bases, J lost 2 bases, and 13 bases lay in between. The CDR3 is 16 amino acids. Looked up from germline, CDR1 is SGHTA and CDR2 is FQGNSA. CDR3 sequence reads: CASSLARGTGQETQYF. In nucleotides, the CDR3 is TGTGCCAGCAGCTTAGCGCGCGGAACAGGACAAGAGACCCAGTACTTC.

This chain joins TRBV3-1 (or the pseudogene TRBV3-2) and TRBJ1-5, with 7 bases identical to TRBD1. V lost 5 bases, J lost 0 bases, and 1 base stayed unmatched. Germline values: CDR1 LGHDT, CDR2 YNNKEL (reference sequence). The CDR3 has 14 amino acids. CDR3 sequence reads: CASSKGASNQPQHF. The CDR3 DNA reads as TGTGCCAGCAGCAAGGGGGCTAGCAATCAGCCCCAGCATTTT.

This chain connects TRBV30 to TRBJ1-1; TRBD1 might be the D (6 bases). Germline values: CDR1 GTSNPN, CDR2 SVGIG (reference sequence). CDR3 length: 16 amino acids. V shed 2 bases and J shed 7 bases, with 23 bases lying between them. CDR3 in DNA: TGTGCCTGGAGTCTGACCGGGACAACAAGGGTTAATGAAGCTTTCTTT. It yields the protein CAWSLTGTTRVNEAFF.

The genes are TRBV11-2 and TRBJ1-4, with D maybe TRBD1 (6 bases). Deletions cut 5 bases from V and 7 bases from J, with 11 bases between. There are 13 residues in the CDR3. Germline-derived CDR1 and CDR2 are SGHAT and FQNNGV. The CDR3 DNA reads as TGTGCCAGCAGCGCAAACAGGGTTGAAAAACTGTTTTTT. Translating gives CASSANRVEKLFF.

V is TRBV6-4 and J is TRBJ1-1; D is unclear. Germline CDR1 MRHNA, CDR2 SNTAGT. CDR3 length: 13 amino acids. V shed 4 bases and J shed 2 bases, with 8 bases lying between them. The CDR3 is CASSGQPNTEAFF. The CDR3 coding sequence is TGTGCCAGCAGTGGGCAGCCTAACACTGAAGCTTTCTTT.

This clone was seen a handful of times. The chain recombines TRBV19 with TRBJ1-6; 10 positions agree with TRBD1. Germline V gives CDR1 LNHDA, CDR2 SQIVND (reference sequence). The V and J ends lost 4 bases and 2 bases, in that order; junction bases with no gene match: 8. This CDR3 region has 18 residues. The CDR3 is CASSKETGTGAYNSPLHF. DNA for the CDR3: TGTGCCAGTAGTAAAGAAACCGGGACAGGGGCCTATAATTCACCCCTCCACTTT.

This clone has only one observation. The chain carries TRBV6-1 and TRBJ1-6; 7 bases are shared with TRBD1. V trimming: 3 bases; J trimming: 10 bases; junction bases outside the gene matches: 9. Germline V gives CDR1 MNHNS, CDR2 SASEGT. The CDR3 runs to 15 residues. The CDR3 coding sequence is TGTGCCAGCAGTGATCAGAGGACAGGAGGCTCACCCCTCCACTTT. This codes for CASSDQRTGGSPLHF.

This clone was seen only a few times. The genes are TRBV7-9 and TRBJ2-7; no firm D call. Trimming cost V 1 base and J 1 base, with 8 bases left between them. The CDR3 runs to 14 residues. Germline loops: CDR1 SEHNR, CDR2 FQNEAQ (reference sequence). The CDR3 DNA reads TGTGCCAGCAGCTTAGATGCTGTTTCCTACGAGCAGTACTTC. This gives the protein CASSLDAVSYEQYF.

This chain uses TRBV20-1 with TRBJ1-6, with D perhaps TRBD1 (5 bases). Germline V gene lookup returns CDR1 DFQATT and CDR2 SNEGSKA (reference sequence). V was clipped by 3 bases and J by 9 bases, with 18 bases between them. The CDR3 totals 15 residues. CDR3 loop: CSASIGSGDSSPLHF. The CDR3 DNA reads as TGCAGTGCTAGTATCGGCTCCGGGGACTCTTCACCCCTCCACTTT.